The 19 T cell receptor beta chains in this list originate from one sample, sequenced in a study of OX40 agonist ivuxolimab in advanced cancers. Produced via immunoSEQ multiplex PCR; TCRdb's table is partial and in-frame only. Of about 47,000 clones in the sample, more than 65% were seen once. The sample in question was CD4+ or CD8+ T cells sorted from blood, obtained in a trial of the OX40 agonist ivuxolimab. Receptors originate from an adult with an advanced solid tumor such as melanoma, head and neck, liver or kidney cancer.

The chain links TRBV5-4 to TRBJ2-3; no clear D gene. Germline lookup yields CDR1 SGHNT and CDR2 YYREEE (reference sequence). The CDR3 has 15 amino acids. V lost 0 bases to trimming and J lost 0 bases, with 8 bases between them. This CDR3 is CASSLERSSTDTQYF. CDR3 nucleotide sequence: TGTGCCAGCAGCTTGGAACGGTCTAGCACAGATACGCAGTATTTT.

The chain joins TRBV30 to TRBJ1-2, with D possibly TRBD1 on 5 matching bases. V was clipped by 8 bases and J by 7 bases, with 29 bases between them. The CDR3 loop spans 16 amino acids. The germline V gene encodes CDR1 GTSNPN and CDR2 SVGIG (reference sequence). The CDR3 DNA is TGTGCCGCCGGGCGGGACCGGCAGAGGAGTGGTCGTGGCTACACCTTC. As protein: CAAGRDRQRSGRGYTF.

The chain has TRBV20-1 and TRBJ1-4; unclear D gene. This CDR3 comprises 11 residues. Germline loops: CDR1 DFQATT, CDR2 SNEGSKA (reference sequence). Trimming stripped 4 bases from V and 8 bases from J, with 8 bases between. The CDR3 nucleotides are TGCAGTGCTACGTCAAGCGAAAAACTGTTTTTT. Protein: CSATSSEKLFF.

The chain carries TRBV6-5 and TRBJ1-6; 9 bases agree with TRBD1. With V trimmed by 6 bases and J by 4 bases, 4 bases remained unmatched. This CDR3 comprises 15 residues. Germline V gives CDR1 MNHEY, CDR2 SVGAGI. The CDR3, as DNA: TGTGCCAGCAGGGGACAGGGACGATATAATTCACCCCTCCACTTT. Translating gives CASRGQGRYNSPLHF.

The chain couples TRBV11-3 to TRBJ1-2; TRBD1 agrees at 8 bases. This CDR3 contains 16 residues. Germline trimming cut 4 bases from V and 1 base from J; bases unmatched to any gene: 8. From germline, CDR1 is SGHNT and CDR2 YENEEA. The chain's CDR3 is CASSWDRTLFNYGYTF. DNA of the CDR3: TGTGCCAGCAGCTGGGACAGGACTCTCTTTAACTATGGCTACACCTTC.

J is TRBJ2-3 and V is TRBV7-9; 7 bases match TRBD1. Germline CDR1 and CDR2: SEHNR and FQNEAQ (reference sequence). This CDR3 has 16 amino acids. J lost 4 bases, V lost 5 bases, and 12 bases had no gene match. This chain's CDR3 is CASSPRKTGIADTQYF. The CDR3 DNA follows: TGTGCCAGCAGCCCAAGAAAGACAGGGATCGCAGATACGCAGTATTTT.

CDR3 loop: CASITTGYGYTF. CDR3 sequence (DNA): TGTGCCAGTATCACGACAGGCTATGGCTACACCTTC. The chain uses TRBV19 and TRBJ1-2; tentative D call: TRBD1 (6 bases). V lost 7 bases, J lost 4 bases, and 10 bases lay in between. The CDR3 is made up of 12 amino acids. Per the germline V gene, CDR1 is LNHDA and CDR2 is SQIVND (reference sequence).

The CDR3 nucleotides are TGTGCCACCAGCAGAGGTCCGGAAGATACGCAGTATTTT. Translation: CATSRGPEDTQYF. The gene calls are TRBV15 and TRBJ2-3; no definite D call. The CDR3 length is 13 residues. From germline, CDR1 is LNHNV and CDR2 YYDKDF (reference sequence). Trimming took off 1 base at V and 5 bases at J, with 7 bases between the two ends.

The chain links TRBV5-1 to TRBJ2-2; no definite D call. Trimming took 3 bases from V and 3 from J, leaving 12 bases between them. CDR1 is SGHRS, CDR2 YFSETQ, per germline. CDR3 length: 15 amino acids. CDR3 DNA sequence: TGCGCCAGCAGCTCGGAAAATACGGACACCGGGGAGCTGTTTTTT. Translation: CASSSENTDTGELFF.

This chain uses TRBV2 with TRBJ1-5; the match to TRBD1 covers 9 bases. CDR3 length equals 15 residues. The germline V gene has CDR1 SNHLY and CDR2 FYNNEI. V was pared by 7 bases and J by 4 bases, with 8 bases of the junction left unmatched. The CDR3: CASKDGTGRNQPQHF. In DNA form, the CDR3 reads TGTGCCAGCAAGGACGGGACAGGGCGAAATCAGCCCCAGCATTTT.

The rearrangement links TRBV7-9 to TRBJ2-7, with D perhaps matching TRBD2 (5 bases). Germline CDR1 SEHNR, CDR2 FQNEAQ (reference sequence). CDR3 size: 13 residues. Between the trimmed V and J ends, which lost 1 base and 6 bases, there was a span of 10 bases. The chain's CDR3 is CASSLDLRGEQYF. Here the CDR3 DNA reads TGTGCCAGCAGCTTAGATTTACGGGGCGAGCAGTACTTC.

The chain carries TRBV27 and TRBJ1-4; possibly TRBD1 for D (6 bases). Between the trimmed V and J ends, which lost 6 bases and 7 bases, there was a span of 12 bases. The CDR3 is made up of 13 amino acids. The germline V gene encodes CDR1 MNHEY and CDR2 SMNVEV (reference sequence). The CDR3 loop reads CASSNRVGEKLFF. CDR3 nucleotide sequence: TGTGCCAGCAGCAACAGGGTGGGTGAAAAACTGTTTTTT.

A few counts support this clone. The chain carries TRBV15 and TRBJ2-2; D is ambiguous. Per the germline V gene, CDR1 is LNHNV and CDR2 is YYDKDF (reference sequence). This CDR3 contains 16 residues. Between the trimmed V and J ends, which lost 1 base and 1 base, there was a span of 10 bases. CDR3 coding DNA: TGTGCCACCAGCAGAGGAGACTTAGGGAACACCGGGGAGCTGTTTTTT. Translated, it gives CATSRGDLGNTGELFF. Drawing the rest from reference TRBV15 and TRBJ2-2, the complete variable domain is DAMVIQNPRYQVTQFGKPVTLSCSQTLNHNVMYWYQQKSSQAPKLLFHYYDKDFNNEADTPDNFQSRRPNTSFCFLDIRSPGLGDTAMYLCATSRGDLGNTGELFFGEGSRLTVL.

The V call is TRBV11-2, the J call TRBJ2-3, with 7 bases lining up with TRBD2. The CDR3 is made up of 17 amino acids. Germline V gene data show CDR1 as SGHAT and CDR2 as FQNNGV. Losses at the gene ends were 4 bases for V and 2 bases for J; bases not matched to a gene: 12. The CDR3 bases are TGTGCCAGCAGCTCCCTGTGGGCGGGAGTAAACACAGATACGCAGTATTTT. Its protein product is CASSSLWAGVNTDTQYF.

The chain links TRBV5-4 to TRBJ2-7; D may be TRBD1 (6 bases). Germline values: CDR1 SGHNT, CDR2 YYREEE (reference sequence). The CDR3 loop spans 14 amino acids. Trimming pared 4 bases from V and 7 bases from J, leaving 18 bases between. The CDR3 bases are TGTGCCAGCAGCCAAGCCGGAAAGGGGGAAGAGCAGTACTTC. Its translation is CASSQAGKGEEQYF.

The genes are TRBV11-2 and TRBJ2-3; D remains unclear. The length of the CDR3 is 13 residues. V lost 0 bases and J 1 base, leaving 2 bases between the germline ends. Germline CDR1 reads SGHAT; CDR2 reads FQNNGV. CDR3 DNA sequence: TGTGCCAGCAGCTTAGACGGCACAGATACGCAGTATTTT. Its translation: CASSLDGTDTQYF.

Remarks on this clone: One end of the junction varies from germline; a read error may be responsible. J is TRBJ2-7 and V is TRBV6-5; D tentatively fits TRBD1 or TRBD2 (6 bases each). The CDR3 contains 11 residues. Germline V CDR1 and CDR2: MNHEY, SVGAGI. This chain's CDR3 is CASSEGDWTNF. CDR3 DNA: TGTGCCAGCAGTGAGGGGGACTGGACCAACTTC.

The CDR3 reads CASTAGGTFHYNSPLHF. CDR3 bases: TGTGCCAGCACAGCAGGGGGGACTTTTCACTATAATTCACCCCTCCACTTT. The V gene is TRBV27, the J gene TRBJ1-6, with 7 bases matching TRBD1. Trimming removed 7 bases from V and 3 bases from J; junction bases left unmatched: 12. Germline lookup yields CDR1 MNHEY and CDR2 SMNVEV (reference sequence). This CDR3 is built from 17 residues.

The rearrangement links TRBV19 to TRBJ1-2; D call uncertain. V was trimmed by 7 bases and J by 5 bases, leaving 8 bases between them. CDR1 is LNHDA and CDR2 is SQIVND in the germline V gene (reference sequence). The CDR3 loop spans 11 amino acids. As DNA, the CDR3 is TGTGCCAGTACTTGGGGTTATGGCTACACCTTC. Amino acid sequence: CASTWGYGYTF. Supplemented by reference TRBV19 and TRBJ1-2, the full variable domain reads DGGITQSPKYLFRKEGQNVTLSCEQNLNHDAMYWYRQDPGQGLRLIYYSQIVNDFQKGDIAEGYSVSREKKESFPLTVTSAQKNPTAFYLCASTWGYGYTFGSGTRLTVV.